This T cell receptor (beta chain) stems from a study of OX40 agonist ivuxolimab in advanced cancers. On this clone itself: Its antigen is not known.

The assay was immunoSEQ multiplex PCR, and TCRdb's table has in-frame clones only and misses some. The top ten clones hold under 30% of a sample with approximately 12,000 clones, 65% to 75% of them seen once. Findings of the study overall: What antigens the expanded peripheral T cells recognized was never established.

Per germline, CDR1 MGHRA and CDR2 YSYEKL. The CDR3 is made up of 15 amino acids. The V and J ends lost 0 bases and 4 bases respectively, with 10 bases between them. The chain recombines TRBV4-1 with TRBJ1-3; TRBD1 is a possible D gene (6 bases). The sequence derives from an adult with an advanced solid tumor such as melanoma, head and neck, liver or kidney cancer. The specimen was CD4+ or CD8+ T cells sorted from blood, collected in a trial of the OX40 agonist ivuxolimab. In DNA, the CDR3 is TGCGCCAGCAGCCAAGACCAGGGGACGGGAAACACCATATATTTT. It encodes CASSQDQGTGNTIYF.